Each of the 11 T cell receptor beta chains below was sequenced from the same sample in a study of OX40 agonist ivuxolimab in advanced cancers. Here immunoSEQ multiplex PCR was the method, and the copy in TCRdb shows in-frame clones only, minus some. The sample lists about 79,000 clones, roughly 80% occurring once. This sample comprised CD4+ or CD8+ T cells sorted from blood, obtained in a trial of the OX40 agonist ivuxolimab. These receptors were collected from an adult with an advanced solid tumor such as melanoma, head and neck, liver or kidney cancer.

The rearrangement links TRBV11-3 to TRBJ2-1, with D unclear. Germline loops: CDR1 SGHNT, CDR2 YENEEA. The V end was cut by 1 base, the J end by 5 bases, with 15 bases between. This CDR3 region has 16 residues. CDR3 in amino acids: CASSLGFGVLDNEQFF. CDR3 DNA: TGTGCCAGCAGCTTAGGGTTTGGGGTATTGGACAATGAGCAGTTCTTC. Based on the CDR3 plus reference TRBV11-3 and TRBJ2-1, the full variable domain is EAGVVQSPRYKIIEKKQPVAFWCNPISGHNTLYWYLQNLGQGPELLIRYENEEAVDDSQLPKDRFSAERLKGVDSTLKIQPAELGDSAVYLCASSLGFGVLDNEQFFGPGTRLTVL.

The rearrangement joins TRBV7-3 to TRBJ2-7; 7 nucleotides align to TRBD1. With V trimmed by 5 bases and J by 2 bases, 3 bases remained unmatched. Germline-derived CDR1 and CDR2 are SGHTA and FQGTGA. The CDR3 is 13 amino acids. The CDR3 sequence is CASSPGQTYEQYF. In DNA form, the CDR3 reads TGTGCCAGCAGCCCGGGACAGACCTACGAGCAGTACTTC.

The V gene is TRBV5-1, the J gene TRBJ1-1; D not resolved. CDR3 length: 12 residues. The ends were cut back, 2 bases at V and 8 bases at J, with 10 bases in the middle. Per germline, CDR1 SGHRS and CDR2 YFSETQ. CDR3: CASSFDGLEAFF. CDR3 nucleotides: TGCGCCAGCAGCTTTGACGGCTTAGAAGCTTTCTTT.

The rearrangement uses TRBV6-1 and TRBJ1-4; D unclear. V was trimmed by 3 bases and J by 0 bases, leaving 5 bases between them. This CDR3 region has 14 residues. Germline lookup yields CDR1 MNHNS and CDR2 SASEGT. The CDR3 loop reads CASSDRTTNEKLFF. As DNA, the CDR3 is TGTGCCAGCAGTGACAGAACAACTAATGAAAAACTGTTTTTT.

The CDR3 nucleotides read TGTGCCAGCTCACGGGGGGATCAGGGCTATGGCTACACCTTC. As protein: CASSRGDQGYGYTF. The chain has TRBV18 and TRBJ1-2, with D possibly TRBD1 on 5 matching bases. Trimming took 4 bases from V and 4 from J, leaving 13 bases between them. In germline, CDR1 is KGHSH, CDR2 LQKENI. The CDR3 covers 14 residues.

This clone was seen once. The chain couples TRBV5-1 to TRBJ1-4; maybe TRBD1 (5 bases). The CDR3 is 16 residues long. V was shortened by 0 bases and J by 3 bases, with 12 bases between the two germline ends. Germline CDR1 SGHRS, CDR2 YFSETQ. This chain's CDR3 is CASSLAGNRANEKLFF. Written as DNA, the CDR3 is TGCGCCAGCAGCTTGGCAGGGAATAGAGCTAATGAAAAACTGTTTTTT.

The chain has TRBV19 and TRBJ1-1; a possible D gene is TRBD1 (5 bases). The CDR3 loop spans 16 amino acids. The V end lost 4 bases, the J end lost 0 bases, and 15 bases lay between the germline ends. The germline V gene has CDR1 LNHDA and CDR2 SQIVND (reference sequence). DNA for the CDR3: TGTGCCAGTAGTACCAGGGTCCAGAGTATGAACACTGAAGCTTTCTTT. Translation gives CASSTRVQSMNTEAFF.

The genes are TRBV4-3 and TRBJ1-1; 7 bases are a match to TRBD1. Germline-derived CDR1 and CDR2 are LGHNA and YSLEER. J gave up 6 bases and V 1 base, and 8 bases lay outside the gene matches. The CDR3 spans 15 residues. The DNA for the CDR3 is TGCGCCAGCAGCCAAGGTTATCAGGGGGAGTCTGAAGCTTTCTTT. Translated, it gives CASSQGYQGESEAFF.

The CDR3 region is CASSLRRLAADNEQFF. DNA of the CDR3: TGTGCCAGCAGCTTACGAAGACTAGCGGCAGACAATGAGCAGTTCTTC. The chain employs TRBV5-6 and TRBJ2-1, with 9 bases aligning to TRBD2. The germline V gene has CDR1 SGHDT and CDR2 YYEEEE. With V trimmed by 2 bases and J by 5 bases, 8 bases remained unmatched. The CDR3 contains 16 residues.

The V and J genes are TRBV6-5 and TRBJ2-5, with 8 bases matching TRBD2. The J call could be wrong; TRBJ2-7 is a better fit for the DNA end. The germline V gene encodes CDR1 MNHEY and CDR2 SVGAGI. The length of the CDR3 is 13 residues. The CDR3 loop reads CASRSGGPYEQYF. The CDR3 nucleotides read TGTGCCAGCAGGAGCGGGGGCCCCTACGAGCAGTACTTC.

CDR3 coding DNA: TGTGCCAGCAGCTCCCCCACAGCGGGAGATACGCAGTATTTT. It is translated as CASSSPTAGDTQYF. The chain has TRBV5-4 and TRBJ2-3; possible D gene TRBD2, 6 bases. Looked up from germline, CDR1 is SGHNT and CDR2 is YYREEE (reference sequence). Trimming left V 3 bases short and J 5 bases short, with 13 bases between. The CDR3 is 14 residues long.